Sequencing of this T cell receptor (beta chain) was carried out in a study of OX40 agonist ivuxolimab in advanced cancers. Background on the study: Ivuxolimab, which patients received intravenously every 2 weeks, was dosed at 0.01 to 10 mg/kg. Recorded diagnoses for dose-escalation patients were hepatocellular carcinoma, melanoma, renal cell or head and neck cancer. Prior anti-PD-1, anti-PD-L1 or anti-CTLA-4 therapy was allowed; approximately 41% had some.

Clones were sequenced by immunoSEQ multiplex PCR, and TCRdb holds only the in-frame ones, with some missing. The sample gives around 97,000 clones, approximately 87% of which show up once; roughly 5.5% is in the top ten. This TCR came from an adult with an advanced solid tumor such as melanoma, head and neck, liver or kidney cancer. The sample in question was CD4+ or CD8+ T cells sorted from blood, obtained in a trial of the OX40 agonist ivuxolimab.

The CDR3 bases are TGCGCCAGCAGCGAACGCCTGAACACTGAAGCTTTCTTT. Translation: CASSERLNTEAFF. The V gene is TRBV10-1, the J gene TRBJ1-1; D ambiguous. Germline V CDR1 and CDR2: WNHNN, SYGVQD (reference sequence). Trimming shortened V by 6 bases and J by 0 bases, and 8 bases separated the two germline ends. CDR3 length: 13 amino acids.